The rows below give T cell receptor beta chains drawn from one sample of a study of radiotherapy plus CTLA-4 blockade in lung cancer. Produced via immunoSEQ multiplex PCR; TCRdb's table is partial and in-frame only. This table has some 87,000 clones, around 83% appearing once. The source material was peripheral blood, sampled from a patient treated with radiotherapy plus ipilimumab. The receptor source for this set is a human donor with non-small cell lung cancer that progressed on radiotherapy plus ipilimumab. The CDR3 runs from the conserved cysteine through the conserved F or W. A D gene is named only where the DNA matches it firmly. For some rows the clone size is stated as once, few or many, or as a class when expanded; others skip it.

>TRBV7-9|TRBJ2-2|once|NA
TGTGCCAGCAGCCGACTGAGGACAGCCGGGGAGCTGTTTTTT
CASSRLRTAGELFF
>TRBV11-2|TRBJ1-5|once|NA
TGTGCCAGCAGCTTAGCTGGGGTTCAGCCCCAGCATTTT
CASSLAGVQPQHF
>TRBV7-2|TRBJ2-5|NA|NA
TGTGCCAGCAGCTTCACGGGACTCCAAGAGACCCAGTACTTC
CASSFTGLQETQYF
>TRBV7-9|TRBJ2-3|NA|TRBD2
TGTGCCAGCAGCAAGCGGACTAGCGGGGGTTATACGCAGTATTTT
CASSKRTSGGYTQYF
>TRBV29-1|TRBJ1-3|NA|NA
TGCAGCGTTGGTAAGGGCACTGGAAACACCATATATTTT
CSVGKGTGNTIYF
>TRBV6-5|TRBJ2-2|NA|NA
TGTGCCAGCTCTCGGGGAAACACCGGGGAGCTGTTTTTT
CASSRGNTGELFF
>TRBV7-2|TRBJ1-1|once|NA
TGTGCCAGCAGCTCCCAGTGGAACACTGAAGCTTTCTTT
CASSSQWNTEAFF
>TRBV18|TRBJ1-2|NA|TRBD1
TGTGCCAGCTCCTTCGGACAGGGACTTGGCTACACCTTC
CASSFGQGLGYTF
>TRBV11-3|TRBJ2-4|NA|NA
TGTGCCAGCAGCTTATTGCAGGGGGGAAACATTCAGTACTTC
CASSLLQGGNIQYF
>TRBV6-5|TRBJ2-7|NA|NA
TGTGCCAGCAGGGGGGTGTACGAGCAGTACTTC
CASRGVYEQYF
>TRBV10-3|TRBJ1-6|few|NA
TGTGCCATACAACAGGGCCTCACTTCACCCCTCCACTTT
CAIQQGLTSPLHF
>TRBV7-6|TRBJ1-1|NA|TRBD1
TGTGCCAGCAGCTTACGCCCGACAGGGCTTAGCGCTGAAGCTTTCTTT
CASSLRPTGLSAEAFF
>TRBV19|TRBJ2-7|NA|NA
TGCGCCAGTAGTGACGACGGTTCCTCGCCCTACGAGCAGTACTTC
CASSDDGSSPYEQYF
>TRBV30|TRBJ2-3|NA|TRBD2
TGTGCCTGGGGAGGCGGGGGGGCTGCGAATACGCAGTATTTT
CAWGGGGAANTQYF
>TRBV2|TRBJ1-2|NA|TRBD1
TGTGCCAGCAGTCAGACAGGGGGCGACAACTATGGCTACACCTTC
CASSQTGGDNYGYTF
>TRBV5-4|TRBJ1-4|few|NA
TGTGCCAGCAGCGCGGGAGCCACTAATGAAAAACTGTTTTTT
CASSAGATNEKLFF
>TRBV6-1|TRBJ1-3|NA|NA
TGTGCCAGCCAAGAAAGCTCTGGAAACACCATATATTTT
CASQESSGNTIYF